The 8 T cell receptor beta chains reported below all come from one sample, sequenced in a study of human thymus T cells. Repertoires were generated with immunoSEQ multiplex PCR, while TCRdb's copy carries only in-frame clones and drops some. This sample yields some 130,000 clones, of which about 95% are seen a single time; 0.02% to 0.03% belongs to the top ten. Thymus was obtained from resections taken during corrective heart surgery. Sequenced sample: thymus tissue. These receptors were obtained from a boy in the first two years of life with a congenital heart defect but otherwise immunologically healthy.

The DNA of the CDR3 is TGCAGCGTTTGTGTTATTTCAGATACGCAGTATTTT. This codes for CSVCVISDTQYF. The genes are TRBV29-1 and TRBJ2-3; D remains ambiguous. CDR3 length: 12 residues. The ends were cut back, 5 bases at V and 4 bases at J, with 10 bases in the middle. Looked up from germline, CDR1 is SQVTM and CDR2 is ANQGSEA.

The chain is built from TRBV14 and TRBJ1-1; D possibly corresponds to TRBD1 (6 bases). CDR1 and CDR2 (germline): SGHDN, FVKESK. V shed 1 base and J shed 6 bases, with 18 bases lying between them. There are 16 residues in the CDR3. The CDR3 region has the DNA TGTGCCAGCAGCCAAGGGCAGGGGAATCTTCAAGCTGAAGCTTTCTTT. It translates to CASSQGQGNLQAEAFF.

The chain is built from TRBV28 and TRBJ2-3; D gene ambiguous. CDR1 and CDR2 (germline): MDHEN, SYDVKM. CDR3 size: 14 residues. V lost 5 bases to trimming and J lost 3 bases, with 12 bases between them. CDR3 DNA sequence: TGTGCCAGCAGTCACCCGACGGATACAGATACGCAGTATTTT. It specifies CASSHPTDTDTQYF.

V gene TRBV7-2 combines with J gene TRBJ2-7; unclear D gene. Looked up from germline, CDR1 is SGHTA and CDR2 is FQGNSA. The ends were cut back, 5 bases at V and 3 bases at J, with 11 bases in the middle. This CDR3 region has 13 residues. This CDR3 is CASSHLLVYEQYF. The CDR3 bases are TGTGCCAGCAGCCACCTTTTGGTCTACGAGCAGTACTTC.

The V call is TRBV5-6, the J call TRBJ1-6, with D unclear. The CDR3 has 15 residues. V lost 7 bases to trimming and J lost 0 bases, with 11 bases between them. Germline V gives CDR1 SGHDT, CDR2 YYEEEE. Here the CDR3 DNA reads TGTGCCAGCCGAACCCAGAGCTCCTATAATTCACCCCTCCACTTT. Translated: CASRTQSSYNSPLHF.

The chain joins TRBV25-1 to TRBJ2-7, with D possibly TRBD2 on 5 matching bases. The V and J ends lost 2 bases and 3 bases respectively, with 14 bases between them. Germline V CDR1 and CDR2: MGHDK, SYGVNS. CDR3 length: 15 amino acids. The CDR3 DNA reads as TGTGCCAGCAGTGAACGGGAATCCCCCGACTACGAGCAGTACTTC. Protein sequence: CASSERESPDYEQYF.

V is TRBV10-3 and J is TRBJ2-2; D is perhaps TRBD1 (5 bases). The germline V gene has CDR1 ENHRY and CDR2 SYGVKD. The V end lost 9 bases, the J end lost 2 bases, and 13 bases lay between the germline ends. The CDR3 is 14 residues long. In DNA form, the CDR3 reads TGTGCCATTAGTCAGGGAACTAACACCGGGGAGCTGTTTTTT. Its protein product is CAISQGTNTGELFF.

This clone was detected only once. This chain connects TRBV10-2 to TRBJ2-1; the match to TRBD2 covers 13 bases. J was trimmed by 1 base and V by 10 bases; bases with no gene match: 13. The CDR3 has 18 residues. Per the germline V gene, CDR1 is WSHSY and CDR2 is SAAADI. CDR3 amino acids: CATTLRGLAGVSYNEQFF. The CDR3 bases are TGCGCCACGACGCTAAGAGGACTAGCGGGGGTTTCCTACAATGAGCAGTTCTTC.